This TCR beta chain was obtained from a study of shared clonotypes between healthy human individuals. Study at large: A donor's plate count was three for CD4 naive and three for CD4 memory; CD8 naive had two and CD8 memory one. Study results and caveats: Relative to their counterparts shared across all four donors, non-shared clonotypes exhibited diminished generation probabilities. Only blood underwent sampling, and tissue repertoires likely differ.

Comment on this clone: Antigen: not known.

For each subset, genomic DNA was distributed in equal portions over several immunoSEQ plates. Profiled with immunoSEQ multiplex PCR; TCRdb holds only in-frame clones, not every one. This table holds roughly 2,500,000 clones, roughly 93% found once. CDR3 length: 16 residues. CDR1 is SGHRS and CDR2 is YFSETQ in the germline V gene. Trimming removed 2 bases from V and 0 bases from J; junction bases left unmatched: 5. This receptor was obtained from a man in his late teens or twenties in good health. Some clones in this sample may be carry-over from other donors' samples. Sequences were obtained from naive CD4+ T cells from PBMCs. Subset indicated: CD45RA+ positively selected. This chain joins TRBV5-1 and TRBJ2-3, with 8 bases that match TRBD2. The CDR3 nucleotides are TGCGCCAGCAGCTTAGGGACTAGTCGAAGCACAGATACGCAGTATTTT. Translated: CASSLGTSRSTDTQYF.